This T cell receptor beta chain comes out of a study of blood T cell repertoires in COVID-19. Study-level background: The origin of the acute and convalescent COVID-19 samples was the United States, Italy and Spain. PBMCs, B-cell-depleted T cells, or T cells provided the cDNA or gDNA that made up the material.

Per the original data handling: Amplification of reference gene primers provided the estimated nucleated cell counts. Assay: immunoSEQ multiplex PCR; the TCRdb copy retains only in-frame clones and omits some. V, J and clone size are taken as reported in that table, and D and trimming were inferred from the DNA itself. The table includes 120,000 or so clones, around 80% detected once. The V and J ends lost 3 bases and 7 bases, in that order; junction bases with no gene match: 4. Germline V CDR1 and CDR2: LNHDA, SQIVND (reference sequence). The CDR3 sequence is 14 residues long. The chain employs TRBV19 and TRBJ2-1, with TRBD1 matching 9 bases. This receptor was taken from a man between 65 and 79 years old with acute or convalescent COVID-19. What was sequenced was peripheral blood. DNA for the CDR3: TGTGCCAGTAGTATTCGACAGGGGGTGAATGAGCAGTTCTTC. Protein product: CASSIRQGVNEQFF.